Each of the 30 T cell receptor beta chains below was sequenced from the same sample in a study of CD8 T cells in ankylosing spondylitis. TCRdb independently ran MiXCR on the 5' RACE reads; one entry per CDR3 protein. The sample lists about 800,000 distinct CDR3 sequences, 12% occurring once. Study results and caveats: Apparently characteristic of ankylosing spondylitis blood was a TCR beta motif (eight highly homologous variants).

No cognate antigen is known for these TCRs. What was sequenced was blood, either unsorted or a sorted T cell fraction (not recorded which). These TCRs come from a male donor with ankylosing spondylitis.

This clonotype was detected a few times. The rearrangement links TRBV29-1 to TRBJ2-1; TRBD2 agrees at 9 bases. CDR3 length: 14 amino acids. V trimming: 6 bases; J trimming: 6 bases; junction bases outside the gene matches: 9. Germline assignment: CDR1 SQVTM and CDR2 ANQGSEA. CDR3 residues: CSVGGGRASNEQFF. DNA for the CDR3: TGCAGCGTGGGGGGCGGGAGGGCCAGCAATGAGCAGTTCTTC.

This clonotype was counted many times. The gene calls are TRBV7-9 and TRBJ2-7, with a tentative D call TRBD1 (6 bases). Germline V gene sequence: CDR1 SEHNR, CDR2 FQNEAQ (reference sequence). This CDR3 has 13 residues. V was trimmed by 4 bases and J by 3 bases, leaving 10 bases between them. CDR3 sequence (DNA): TGTGCCAGCAGCTCCGGACAGATCTACGAGCAGTACTTC. It specifies CASSSGQIYEQYF.

This clonotype has ten or more counts. The genes are TRBV6-5 and TRBJ2-4, with D maybe TRBD2 (5 bases). The CDR3 spans 12 residues. Germline CDR1 reads MNHEY; CDR2 reads SVGAGI. The germline V and J ends were trimmed by 5 bases and 9 bases, with 11 bases remaining between them. DNA of the CDR3: TGTGCCAGCAGTCGTCCAGAGGGCATTCAGTACTTC. As protein: CASSRPEGIQYF.

This clonotype was seen many times. Given a much more abundant clone one base away, this may be a read error. The chain employs TRBV5-1 and TRBJ1-1, with D perhaps TRBD1 (6 bases). V was pared by 0 bases and J by 3 bases, with 6 bases between. Germline CDR1 reads SGHRS; CDR2 reads YFSETQ. The CDR3 runs 13 residues. CDR3 sequence reads: CASSLGGHTEAFF. DNA for the CDR3: TGCGCCAGCAGCTTGGGGGGGCACACTGAAGCTTTCTTT.

This clonotype came up many times. This chain links TRBV6-1 with TRBJ2-3, with a weak D call TRBD2 (5 bases). The germline CDR1 and CDR2 sequences are MNHNS and SASEGT. The CDR3 is 14 residues long. V was shortened by 3 bases and J by 2 bases, with 9 bases between the two germline ends. The CDR3 DNA reads TGTGCCAGCAGTGAGGACTGGTACACAGATACGCAGTATTTT. This codes for CASSEDWYTDTQYF.

This clonotype was counted a few times. The chain employs TRBV24-1 and TRBJ1-1; 8 bases match TRBD1. V shed 3 bases, J shed 5 bases, and the junction held 4 bases outside the gene matches. The CDR3 runs 14 residues. Looked up from germline, CDR1 is KGHDR and CDR2 is SFDVKD. The chain's CDR3 is CATSDGRGRTEAFF. The CDR3 DNA is TGTGCCACCAGTGATGGCAGGGGGCGGACTGAAGCTTTCTTT.

This clonotype turned up a few times. This chain links TRBV2 with TRBJ1-3; no reliable D call. The germline gives CDR1 SNHLY, CDR2 FYNNEI. V lost 5 bases, J lost 4 bases, and 12 bases lay in between. The CDR3 contains 14 residues. The CDR3, as DNA: TGTGCCAGCAGTCGAACACCACCGGGAAACACCATATATTTT. Its protein is CASSRTPPGNTIYF.

V usage is TRBV29-1 and J usage is TRBJ2-5; 8 nucleotides agree with TRBD2. J gave up 5 bases and V 2 bases, and 13 bases lay outside the gene matches. From germline, CDR1 is SQVTM and CDR2 ANQGSEA. The CDR3 sequence is 16 residues long. The CDR3 bases are TGCAGCGTTGAACCCCTGCGAGCGGGGGCCTGGGAGACCCAGTACTTC. Translated, it gives CSVEPLRAGAWETQYF. Looking up the rest from reference TRBV29-1 and TRBJ2-5 gives the full variable domain: SAVISQKPSRDICQRGTSLTIQCQVDSQVTMMFWYRQQPGQSLTLIATANQGSEATYESGFVIDKFPISRPNLTFSTLTVSNMSPEDSSIYLCSVEPLRAGAWETQYFGPGTRLLVL.

In this sample, this clonotype turned up many times. The CDR3: CSARPGQSYEQYF. In nucleotides, the CDR3 is TGCAGTGCTAGGCCGGGCCAGTCCTACGAGCAGTACTTC. The J gene is TRBJ2-7, the V gene TRBV20-1; D gene uncertain. CDR3 length equals 13 residues. Between the trimmed V and J ends, which lost 3 bases and 1 base, there was a span of 10 bases. The germline V gene has CDR1 DFQATT and CDR2 SNEGSKA (reference sequence).

This clonotype was counted at least ten times. The rearrangement uses TRBV20-1 and TRBJ1-5, with D possibly being TRBD1 (6 bases). Per germline, CDR1 DFQATT and CDR2 SNEGSKA (reference sequence). This CDR3 contains 13 residues. Trimming cost V 6 bases and J 4 bases, with 13 bases left between them. The CDR3: CSADRQLNQPQHF. DNA for the CDR3: TGCAGTGCCGACAGGCAGCTTAATCAGCCCCAGCATTTT.

The V and J genes are TRBV7-2 and TRBJ2-7, with D uncertain. V lost 2 bases to trimming and J lost 5 bases, with 13 bases between them. The CDR3 contains 14 residues. Germline CDR1 and CDR2: SGHTA and FQGNSA. The CDR3 here is CASSLLWGVHEQYF. The CDR3 DNA is TGTGCCAGCAGCTTACTTTGGGGTGTACACGAGCAGTACTTC.

The chain joins TRBV20-1 to TRBJ2-2; D gene uncertain. The germline gives CDR1 DFQATT, CDR2 SNEGSKA (reference sequence). This CDR3 has 15 amino acids. Trimming took off 0 bases at V and 1 base at J, with 9 bases between the two ends. CDR3 protein: CSARDRRMNTGELFF. CDR3 nucleotide sequence: TGCAGTGCTAGAGATCGACGCATGAACACCGGGGAGCTGTTTTTT.

Only a few counts were recorded for this clonotype. The V and J genes are TRBV3-1 and TRBJ1-6, with a tentative D call TRBD1 (5 bases). V lost 4 bases and J 8 bases, leaving 12 bases between the germline ends. The CDR3 sequence is 14 residues long. Looked up from germline, CDR1 is LGHDT and CDR2 is YNNKEL (reference sequence). CDR3: CASSPPGSDSPLHF. The CDR3 DNA sequence: TGTGCCAGCAGCCCTCCAGGGTCCGATTCACCCCTCCACTTT.

This clonotype was picked up many times. The chain is built from TRBV27 and TRBJ1-2; D remains unclear. V was cut by 2 bases and J by 5 bases, with 9 bases left in between. Per germline, CDR1 MNHEY and CDR2 SMNVEV (reference sequence). The CDR3 extends over 13 amino acids. The CDR3 DNA reads as TGTGCCAGCAGTTTACTGGACGGGTATGGCTACACCTTC. Its translation is CASSLLDGYGYTF.

This clonotype was detected many times. The chain links TRBV5-1 to TRBJ2-7; D is possibly TRBD1 or TRBD2 (5 bases each). Deletions cut 6 bases from V and 6 bases from J, with 16 bases between. The CDR3 covers 13 residues. The germline gives CDR1 SGHRS, CDR2 YFSETQ. CDR3 DNA: TGCGCCAGCACCCCCTCGGGGACCAGCGAGCAGTACTTC. Amino acids: CASTPSGTSEQYF.

Many counts were recorded for this clonotype. The rearrangement uses TRBV11-2 and TRBJ1-2; no definite D call. The CDR3 loop spans 13 amino acids. V was trimmed by 3 bases and J by 6 bases, leaving 11 bases between them. Germline V gene lookup returns CDR1 SGHAT and CDR2 FQNNGV. The CDR3 here is CASSLGFMDGYTF. CDR3 DNA sequence: TGTGCCAGCAGCTTGGGGTTTATGGATGGCTACACCTTC.

This clonotype appeared a few times. The chain carries TRBV5-1 and TRBJ1-2, with 11 bases aligning to TRBD1. This CDR3 has 16 residues. The junction had 9 bases not matched to a gene; V was cut back by 2 bases and J by 6 bases. From germline, CDR1 is SGHRS and CDR2 YFSETQ. The CDR3 coding sequence is TGCGCCAGCAGCTTCCGCTCCGGGACAGGGGGAGATGGCTACACCTTC. It codes for CASSFRSGTGGDGYTF.

A few counts support this clonotype. CDR3 sequence: CASSLHVNYGYTF. The DNA of the CDR3 is TGTGCCAGCAGCCTTCATGTCAACTATGGCTACACCTTC. The chain joins TRBV7-2 to TRBJ1-2, with unresolved D. V was shortened by 5 bases and J by 2 bases, with 9 bases between the two germline ends. The CDR3 extends over 13 amino acids. Germline values: CDR1 SGHTA, CDR2 FQGNSA.

This clonotype was counted between two and nine times. The V call is TRBV6-2 or TRBV6-3, the J call TRBJ2-7; a weak D match, TRBD2 (5 bases). Per the germline V gene, CDR1 is MNHEY and CDR2 is SVGEGT. The CDR3 extends over 15 amino acids. V lost 2 bases and J lost 0, with 11 bases in between. The CDR3 region has the DNA TGTGCCAGCAGTTACGCGGGTAGGAACTCCTACGAGCAGTACTTC. Its translation is CASSYAGRNSYEQYF.

The genes are TRBV4-3 and TRBJ2-2, with D unresolved. The CDR3 has 16 amino acids. The germline V gene encodes CDR1 LGHNA and CDR2 YSLEER. The V end was cut by 0 bases, the J end by 5 bases, with 13 bases between. The chain's CDR3 is CASSQDSGRITGELFF. The DNA of the CDR3 is TGCGCCAGCAGCCAAGATTCAGGCAGAATTACCGGGGAGCTGTTTTTT.

In its sample, this clonotype was seen a few times. The chain has TRBV28 and TRBJ2-5; D possibly corresponds to TRBD2 (6 bases). Germline CDR1 MDHEN, CDR2 SYDVKM. The CDR3 runs 16 residues. Trimming shortened V by 7 bases and J by 0 bases, and 18 bases separated the two germline ends. In DNA, the CDR3 is TGTGCCAGCAACCTCTCTGCGGGGCAATACCAAGAGACCCAGTACTTC. It specifies CASNLSAGQYQETQYF.

In this sample, this clonotype turned up a few times. The chain uses TRBV7-2 and TRBJ2-1; 10 bases align to TRBD2. Losses at the gene ends were 7 bases for V and 4 bases for J; bases not matched to a gene: 7. Germline V lookup: CDR1 SGHTA, CDR2 FQGNSA. This CDR3 spans 15 amino acids. The CDR3 here is CASTRASGRYNEQFF. The CDR3 DNA sequence: TGTGCCAGCACCCGGGCTAGCGGGAGATACAATGAGCAGTTCTTC.

This clonotype has just a few counts. The chain carries TRBV20-1 and TRBJ2-5, with D perhaps TRBD1 or TRBD2 (6 bases each). Trimming left V 6 bases short and J 4 bases short, with 18 bases between. The germline CDR1 and CDR2 sequences are DFQATT and SNEGSKA (reference sequence). The CDR3 has 14 amino acids. Here the CDR3 reads CSAGGRPGGETQYF. The CDR3 nucleotides are TGCAGTGCAGGGGGGAGGCCCGGGGGAGAGACCCAGTACTTC.

The chain joins TRBV6-1 to TRBJ1-1; 7 bases match TRBD1. CDR3 size: 13 residues. Trimming at V came to 7 bases and at J to 4 bases, leaving 6 bases not matched to a gene. Germline loops: CDR1 MNHNS, CDR2 SASEGT. The CDR3 is CASKRTGGTEAFF. The CDR3 DNA reads as TGTGCCAGCAAGCGGACAGGAGGCACTGAAGCTTTCTTT.

This clonotype was seen repeatedly, ten times or more. V usage is TRBV29-1 and J usage is TRBJ2-7; D might be TRBD2 (6 bases). Looked up from germline, CDR1 is SQVTM and CDR2 is ANQGSEA. V dropped 6 bases and J dropped 2 bases, with 17 bases sitting between them. There are 14 residues in the CDR3. CDR3 sequence: CSVSRSSDPYEQYF. The CDR3, as DNA: TGCAGCGTGAGCCGGTCTAGCGATCCCTACGAGCAGTACTTC.

The sample holds many counts of this clonotype. This chain joins TRBV13 and TRBJ1-2; 7 nucleotides align to TRBD1. The CDR3 contains 13 residues. The ends lost 6 bases at V and 5 bases at J; junction bases unmatched: 6. Germline CDR1 and CDR2: PRHDT and FYEKMQ (reference sequence). CDR3: CASSFGTVYGYTF. The CDR3 bases are TGTGCCAGCAGTTTTGGGACAGTTTATGGCTACACCTTC.

The gene calls are TRBV20-1 and TRBJ2-2, with 7 nucleotides matching TRBD2. The germline V gene has CDR1 DFQATT and CDR2 SNEGSKA (reference sequence). V shed 6 bases and J 5 bases; nucleotides not matched to a gene: 6. This CDR3 spans 13 amino acids. Here the CDR3 reads CSAPSGKTGELFF. The CDR3 nucleotides are TGCAGTGCCCCAAGCGGGAAAACCGGGGAGCTGTTTTTT.

The V call is TRBV20-1, the J call TRBJ2-1; D possibly matches TRBD1 or TRBD2 (5 bases each). The V end was cut by 6 bases, the J end by 7 bases, with 22 bases between. This CDR3 has 15 amino acids. In germline, CDR1 is DFQATT, CDR2 SNEGSKA (reference sequence). The CDR3 DNA reads TGCAGTGCCGGGATAGCGAGCCGAGCAGGGAATGAGCAGTTCTTC. This encodes CSAGIASRAGNEQFF.

The chain's CDR3 is CASSADGTGNSPLHF. CDR3 DNA: TGCGCCAGCAGCGCCGATGGGACTGGTAATTCACCCCTCCACTTT. The V gene is TRBV5-1, the J gene TRBJ1-6; D is possibly TRBD1 (5 bases). The CDR3 is made up of 15 amino acids. Germline V gives CDR1 SGHRS, CDR2 YFSETQ. V lost 4 bases to trimming and J lost 6 bases, with 14 bases between them.

The rearrangement links TRBV20-1 to TRBJ1-3, with D uncertain. CDR1 and CDR2 (germline): DFQATT, SNEGSKA (reference sequence). The CDR3 spans 12 residues. V lost 3 bases to trimming and J lost 4 bases, with 7 bases between them. The CDR3 region is CSASLRGNTIYF. The CDR3 DNA follows: TGCAGTGCTAGCCTCCGGGGAAACACCATATATTTT.